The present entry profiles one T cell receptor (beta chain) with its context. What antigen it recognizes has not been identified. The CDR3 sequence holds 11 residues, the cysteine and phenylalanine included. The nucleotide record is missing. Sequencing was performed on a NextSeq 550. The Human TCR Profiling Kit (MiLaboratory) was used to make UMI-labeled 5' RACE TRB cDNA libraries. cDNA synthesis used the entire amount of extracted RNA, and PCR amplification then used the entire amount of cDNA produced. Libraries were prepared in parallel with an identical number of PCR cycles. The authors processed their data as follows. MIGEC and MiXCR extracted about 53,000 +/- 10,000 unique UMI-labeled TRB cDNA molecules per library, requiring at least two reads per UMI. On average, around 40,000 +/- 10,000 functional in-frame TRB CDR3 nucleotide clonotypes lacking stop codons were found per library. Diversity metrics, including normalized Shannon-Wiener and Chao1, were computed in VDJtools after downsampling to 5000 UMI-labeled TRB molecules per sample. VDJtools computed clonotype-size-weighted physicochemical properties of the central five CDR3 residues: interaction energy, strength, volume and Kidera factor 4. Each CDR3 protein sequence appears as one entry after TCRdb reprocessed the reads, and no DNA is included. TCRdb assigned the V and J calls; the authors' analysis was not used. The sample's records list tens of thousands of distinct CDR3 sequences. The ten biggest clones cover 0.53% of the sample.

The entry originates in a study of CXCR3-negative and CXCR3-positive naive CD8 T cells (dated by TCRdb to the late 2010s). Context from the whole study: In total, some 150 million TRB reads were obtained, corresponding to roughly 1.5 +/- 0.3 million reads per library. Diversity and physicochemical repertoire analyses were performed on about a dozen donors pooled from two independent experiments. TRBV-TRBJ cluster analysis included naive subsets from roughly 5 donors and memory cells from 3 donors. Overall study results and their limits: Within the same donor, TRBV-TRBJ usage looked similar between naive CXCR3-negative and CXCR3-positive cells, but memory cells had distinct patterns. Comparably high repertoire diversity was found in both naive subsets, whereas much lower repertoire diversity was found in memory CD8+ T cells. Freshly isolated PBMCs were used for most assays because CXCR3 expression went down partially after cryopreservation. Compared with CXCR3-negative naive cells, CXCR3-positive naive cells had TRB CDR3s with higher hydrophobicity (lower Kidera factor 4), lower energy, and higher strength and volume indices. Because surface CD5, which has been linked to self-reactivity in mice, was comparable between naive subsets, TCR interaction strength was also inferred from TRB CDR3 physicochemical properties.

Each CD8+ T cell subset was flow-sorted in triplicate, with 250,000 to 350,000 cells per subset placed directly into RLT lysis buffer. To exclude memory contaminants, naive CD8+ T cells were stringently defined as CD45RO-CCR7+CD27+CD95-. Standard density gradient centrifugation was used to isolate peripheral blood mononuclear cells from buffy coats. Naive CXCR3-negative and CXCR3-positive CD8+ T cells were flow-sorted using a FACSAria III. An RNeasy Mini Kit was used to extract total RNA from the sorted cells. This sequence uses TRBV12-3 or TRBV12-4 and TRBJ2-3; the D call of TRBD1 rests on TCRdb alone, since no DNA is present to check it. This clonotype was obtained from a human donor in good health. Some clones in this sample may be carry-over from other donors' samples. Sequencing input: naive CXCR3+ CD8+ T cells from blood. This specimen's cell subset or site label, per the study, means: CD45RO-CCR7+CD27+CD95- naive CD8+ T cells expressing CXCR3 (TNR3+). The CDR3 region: CATQGRDTQYF.